The source of this TCR beta chain is a study of control samples from healthy donors and cancer patients. Sequenced by immunoSEQ multiplex PCR; TCRdb stores in-frame clones only, minus some. The data hold some 130,000 clones, with approximately 90% observed a single time. Germline V gene sequence: CDR1 SGDLS, CDR2 YYNGEE. The CDR3 spans 15 residues. V lost 1 base and J lost 6; bases outside the gene matches: 7. The V gene is TRBV9, the J gene TRBJ2-7; TRBD2 agrees at 10 bases. The sequence was obtained from a man aged 40-50 years in good health. Sequenced material: blood. DNA for the CDR3: TGTGCCAGCAGCGTATCAGCGGGGGGGTCGGGCGAGCAGTACTTC. Translating it yields CASSVSAGGSGEQYF.